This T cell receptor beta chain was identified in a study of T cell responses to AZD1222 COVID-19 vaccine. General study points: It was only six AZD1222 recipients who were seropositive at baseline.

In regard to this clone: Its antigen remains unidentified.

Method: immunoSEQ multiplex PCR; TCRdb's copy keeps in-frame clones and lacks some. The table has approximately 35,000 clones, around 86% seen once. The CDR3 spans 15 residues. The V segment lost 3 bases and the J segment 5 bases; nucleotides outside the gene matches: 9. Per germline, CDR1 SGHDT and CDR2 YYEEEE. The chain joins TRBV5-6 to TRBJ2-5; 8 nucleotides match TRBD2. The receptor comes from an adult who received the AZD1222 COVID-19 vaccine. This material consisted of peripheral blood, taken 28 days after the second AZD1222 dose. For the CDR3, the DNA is TGTGCCAGCAGCTCCTACGGGAGGGCCTTGGAGACCCAGTACTTC. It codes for CASSSYGRALETQYF.